The subject of this entry is one TCR beta chain. The data originate from a study of blood T cell repertoires in COVID-19. Study details: Collection of acute and convalescent COVID-19 samples took place in the United States, Italy and Spain. From T cells, B-cell-depleted T cells, or PBMCs came the material, which was cDNA or gDNA.

After removal of 6 bases from V and 10 bases from J, the junction contained 12 bases not matched to a gene. Germline values: CDR1 MDHEN, CDR2 SYDVKM. The CDR3 loop spans 15 amino acids. In the original workflow: Reference gene primer amplification in the assay estimated nucleated cell counts. This table comes from immunoSEQ multiplex PCR, and its TCRdb copy is limited to in-frame clones, with some not included. D and trimming come from the DNA, and the V and J calls and clone size come from that table. Of some 110,000 clones in the sample, approximately 79% were seen once. Material: peripheral blood. The TCR comes from a man aged 50-60 years with acute or convalescent COVID-19. The V call is TRBV28, the J call TRBJ1-6; 7 bases are shared with TRBD1. The CDR3 bases are TGTGCCAGCAGCTCCAACAGGGGAAGGGGATCACCCCTCCACTTT. Amino acids: CASSSNRGRGSPLHF.